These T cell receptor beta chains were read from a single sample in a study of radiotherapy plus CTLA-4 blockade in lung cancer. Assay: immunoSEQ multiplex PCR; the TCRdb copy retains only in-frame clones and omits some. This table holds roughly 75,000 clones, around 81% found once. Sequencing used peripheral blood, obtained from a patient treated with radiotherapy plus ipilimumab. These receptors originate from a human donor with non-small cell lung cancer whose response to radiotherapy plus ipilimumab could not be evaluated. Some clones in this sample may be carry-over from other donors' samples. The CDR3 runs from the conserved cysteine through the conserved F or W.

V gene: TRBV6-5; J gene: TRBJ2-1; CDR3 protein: CASSRVAGGYNEQFF
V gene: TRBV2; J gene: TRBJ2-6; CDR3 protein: CASRAPLISGANVLTF
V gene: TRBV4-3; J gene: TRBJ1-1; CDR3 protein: CASSQNFQGHTEAFF
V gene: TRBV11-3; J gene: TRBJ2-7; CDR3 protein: CASSFASGGLYEQYF
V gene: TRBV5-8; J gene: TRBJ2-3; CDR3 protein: CASRYGTGLADTQYF
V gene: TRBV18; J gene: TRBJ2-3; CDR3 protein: CASFSGQATSTDTQYF
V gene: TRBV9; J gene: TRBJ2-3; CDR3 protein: CASSVSGGSTDTQYF
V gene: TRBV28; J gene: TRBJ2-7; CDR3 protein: CASSLLPTESSYEQYF
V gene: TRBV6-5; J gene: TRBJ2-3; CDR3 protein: CASSYYGGGPTDTQYF
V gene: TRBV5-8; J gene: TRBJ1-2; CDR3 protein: CASTLGGQPNYGYTF
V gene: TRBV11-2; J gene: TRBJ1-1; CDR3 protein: CASSFQGNTEAFF
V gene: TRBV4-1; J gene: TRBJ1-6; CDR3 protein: CASREQGYNSPLHF
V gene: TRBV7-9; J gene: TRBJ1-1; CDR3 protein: CASSLGWGQLAAFF
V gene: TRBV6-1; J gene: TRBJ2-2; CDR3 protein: CATPIRAGLTGELFF
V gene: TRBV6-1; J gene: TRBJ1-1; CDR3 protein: CASRKPGQDTEAFF
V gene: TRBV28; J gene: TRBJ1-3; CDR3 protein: CASIDFRNTIYF
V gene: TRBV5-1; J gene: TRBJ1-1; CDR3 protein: CASSLVGGQAFF
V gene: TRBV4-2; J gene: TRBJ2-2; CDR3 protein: CASSQDPGGGAGTGELFF
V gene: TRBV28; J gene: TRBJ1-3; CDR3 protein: CASILGGVSGNTIYF
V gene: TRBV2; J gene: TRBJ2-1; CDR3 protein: CASSGLGSNEQFF
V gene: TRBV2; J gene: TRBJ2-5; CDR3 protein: CASKSDQETQYF
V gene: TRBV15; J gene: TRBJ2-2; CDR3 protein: CATSGRDSFTGELFF
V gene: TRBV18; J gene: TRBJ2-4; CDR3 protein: CASSPPERNIQYF
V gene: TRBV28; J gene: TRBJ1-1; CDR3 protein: CASSFWGQKNTEAFF
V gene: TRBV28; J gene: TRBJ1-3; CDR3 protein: CASRGLIASGGQGFEGNTIYF
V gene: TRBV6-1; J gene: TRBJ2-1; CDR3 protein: CASPGLQGADNEQFF
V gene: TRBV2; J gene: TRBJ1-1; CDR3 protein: CASTPGLNTEAFF
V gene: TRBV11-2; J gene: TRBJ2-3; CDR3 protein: CASSSTGASTDTQYF
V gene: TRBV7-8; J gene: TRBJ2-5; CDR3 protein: CASSEFDRERETQYF
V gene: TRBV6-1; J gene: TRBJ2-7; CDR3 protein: CASSVELAYEQYF
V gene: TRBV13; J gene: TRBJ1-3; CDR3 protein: CASSSRTDGNTIYF
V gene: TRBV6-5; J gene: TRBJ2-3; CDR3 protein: CASSYSDTDTQYF
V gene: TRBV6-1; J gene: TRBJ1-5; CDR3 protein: CASSEDGDQPQHF
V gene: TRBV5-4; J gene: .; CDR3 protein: CASSSQRDTEQYF
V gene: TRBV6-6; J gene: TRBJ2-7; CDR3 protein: CASSAPGQGAYEQYF
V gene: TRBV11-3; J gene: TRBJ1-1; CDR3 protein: CASIGQGNTEAFF
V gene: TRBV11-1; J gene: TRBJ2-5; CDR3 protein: CASSLGRAETQYF
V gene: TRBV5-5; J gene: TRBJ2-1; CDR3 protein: CASSLGGQSYNEQFF
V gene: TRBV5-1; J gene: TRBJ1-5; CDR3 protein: CASSLQGDVQPQHF
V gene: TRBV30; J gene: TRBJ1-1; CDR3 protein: CAWGGYTEAFF
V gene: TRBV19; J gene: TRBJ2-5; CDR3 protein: CASSIRAETQYF
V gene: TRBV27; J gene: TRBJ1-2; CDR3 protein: CASSLSSGLGGYTF
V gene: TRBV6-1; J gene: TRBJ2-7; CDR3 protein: CASSVGVEQYF
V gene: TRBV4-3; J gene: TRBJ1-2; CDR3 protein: CASSQEEGGYGYTF
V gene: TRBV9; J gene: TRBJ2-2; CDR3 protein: CASSVGGGRTGELFF
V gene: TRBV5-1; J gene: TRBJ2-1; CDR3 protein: CASSDGLAGNNEQFF
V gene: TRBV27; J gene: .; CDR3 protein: CASSYRQGNEQYF
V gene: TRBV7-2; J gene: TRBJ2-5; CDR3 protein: CASSLIHRVGETQYF
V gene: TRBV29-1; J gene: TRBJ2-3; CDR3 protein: CSVVEGGTGGFSTDTQYF
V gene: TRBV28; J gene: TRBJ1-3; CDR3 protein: CASSPPPGNTIYF
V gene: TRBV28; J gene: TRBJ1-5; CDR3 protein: CASRLQGQPQHF
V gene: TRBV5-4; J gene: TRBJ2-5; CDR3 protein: CASSLGGLAGLGTQYF